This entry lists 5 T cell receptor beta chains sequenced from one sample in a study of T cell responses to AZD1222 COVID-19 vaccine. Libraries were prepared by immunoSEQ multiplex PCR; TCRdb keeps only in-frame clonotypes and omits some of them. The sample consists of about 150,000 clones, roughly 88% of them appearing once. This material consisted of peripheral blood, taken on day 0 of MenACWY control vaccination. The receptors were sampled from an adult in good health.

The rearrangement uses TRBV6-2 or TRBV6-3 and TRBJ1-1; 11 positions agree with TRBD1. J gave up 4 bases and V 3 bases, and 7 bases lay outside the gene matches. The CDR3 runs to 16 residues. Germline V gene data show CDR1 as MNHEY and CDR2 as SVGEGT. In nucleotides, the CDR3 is TGTGCCAGCAGTTATCCTCTCGGACAGGGGGCCACTGAAGCTTTCTTT. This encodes CASSYPLGQGATEAFF.

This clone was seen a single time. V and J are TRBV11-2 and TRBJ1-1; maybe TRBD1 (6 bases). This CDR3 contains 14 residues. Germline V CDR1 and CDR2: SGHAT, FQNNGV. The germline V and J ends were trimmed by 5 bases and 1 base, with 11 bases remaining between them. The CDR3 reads CASSPQGQNTEAFF. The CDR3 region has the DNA TGTGCCAGCAGCCCGCAGGGACAGAACACTGAAGCTTTCTTT. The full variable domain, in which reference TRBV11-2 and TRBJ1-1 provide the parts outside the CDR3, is EAGVAQSPRYKIIEKRQSVAFWCNPISGHATLYWYQQILGQGPKLLIQFQNNGVVDDSQLPKDRFSAERLKGVDSTLKIQPAKLEDSAVYLCASSPQGQNTEAFFGQGTRLTVV.

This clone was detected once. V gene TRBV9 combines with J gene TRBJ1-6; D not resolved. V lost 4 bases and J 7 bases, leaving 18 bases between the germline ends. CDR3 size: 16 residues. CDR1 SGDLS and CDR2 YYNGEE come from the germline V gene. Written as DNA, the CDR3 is TGTGCCAGCAGCCCCTCCCTCGGCATGACGAATTCACCCCTCCACTTT. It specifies CASSPSLGMTNSPLHF. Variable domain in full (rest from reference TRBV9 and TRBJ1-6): DSGVTQTPKHLITATGQRVTLRCSPRSGDLSVYWYQQSLDQGLQFLIQYYNGEERAKGNILERFSAQQFPDLHSELNLSSLELGDSALYFCASSPSLGMTNSPLHFGNGTRLTVT.

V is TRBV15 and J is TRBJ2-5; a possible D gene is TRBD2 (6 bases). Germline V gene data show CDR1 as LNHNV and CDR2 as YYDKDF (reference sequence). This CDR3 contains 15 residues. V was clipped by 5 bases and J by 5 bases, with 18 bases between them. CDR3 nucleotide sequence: TGTGCCACCAGCCCCGGCCGCGGAGGGCGGGAGACCCAGTACTTC. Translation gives CATSPGRGGRETQYF.

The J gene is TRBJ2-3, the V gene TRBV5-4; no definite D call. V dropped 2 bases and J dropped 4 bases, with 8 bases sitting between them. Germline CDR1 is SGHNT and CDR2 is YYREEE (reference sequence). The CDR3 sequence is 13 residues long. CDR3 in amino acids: CASSLAGADTQYF. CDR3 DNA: TGTGCCAGCAGCTTAGCTGGTGCAGATACGCAGTATTTT. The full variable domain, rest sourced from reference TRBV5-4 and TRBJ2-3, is ETGVTQSPTHLIKTRGQQVTLRCSSQSGHNTVSWYQQALGQGPQFIFQYYREEENGRGNFPPRFSGLQFPNYSSELNVNALELDDSALYLCASSLAGADTQYFGPGTRLTVL.